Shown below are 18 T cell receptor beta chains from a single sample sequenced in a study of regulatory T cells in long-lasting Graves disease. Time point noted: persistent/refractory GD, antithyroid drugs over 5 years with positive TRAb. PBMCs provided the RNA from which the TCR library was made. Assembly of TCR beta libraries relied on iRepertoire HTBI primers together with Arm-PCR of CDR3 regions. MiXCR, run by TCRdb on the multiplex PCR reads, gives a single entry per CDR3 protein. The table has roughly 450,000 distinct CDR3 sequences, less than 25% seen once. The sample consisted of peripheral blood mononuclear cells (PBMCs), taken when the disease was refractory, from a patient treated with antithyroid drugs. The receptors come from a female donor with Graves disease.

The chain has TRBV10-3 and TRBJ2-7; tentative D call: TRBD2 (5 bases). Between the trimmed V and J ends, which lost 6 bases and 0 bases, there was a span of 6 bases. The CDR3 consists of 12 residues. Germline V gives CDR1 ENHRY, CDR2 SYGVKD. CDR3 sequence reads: CAIRRDSYEQYF. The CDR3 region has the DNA TGTGCCATCAGACGGGACTCCTACGAGCAGTACTTC.

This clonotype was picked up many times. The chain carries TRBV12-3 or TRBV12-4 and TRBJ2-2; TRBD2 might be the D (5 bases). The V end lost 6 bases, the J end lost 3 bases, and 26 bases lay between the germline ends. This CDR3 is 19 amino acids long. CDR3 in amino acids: CASRPTSVIGDRYTGELFF. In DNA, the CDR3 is TGTGCCAGCAGGCCCACGAGCGTTATCGGGGATAGGTACACCGGGGAGCTGTTTTTT.

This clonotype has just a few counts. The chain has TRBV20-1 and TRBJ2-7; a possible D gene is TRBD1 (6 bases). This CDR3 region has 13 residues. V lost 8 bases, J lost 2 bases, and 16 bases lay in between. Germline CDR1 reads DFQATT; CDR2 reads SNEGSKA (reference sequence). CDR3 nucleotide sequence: TGCAGTTTCAGGCCGGGACAAACCTACGAGCAGTACTTC. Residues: CSFRPGQTYEQYF.

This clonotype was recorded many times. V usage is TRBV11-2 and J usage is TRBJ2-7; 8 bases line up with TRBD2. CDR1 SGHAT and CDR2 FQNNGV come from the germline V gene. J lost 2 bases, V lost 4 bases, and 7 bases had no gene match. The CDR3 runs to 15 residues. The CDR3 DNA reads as TGTGCCAGCAGCTCAAGTACTAGCGGAACCTACGAGCAGTACTTC. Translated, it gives CASSSSTSGTYEQYF.

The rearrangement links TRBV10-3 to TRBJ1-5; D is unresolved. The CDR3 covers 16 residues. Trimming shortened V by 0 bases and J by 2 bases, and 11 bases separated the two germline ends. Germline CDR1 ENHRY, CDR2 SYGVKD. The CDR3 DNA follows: TGTGCCATCAGTGAGTCGCGGAAAGCCGGCAATCAGCCCCAGCATTTT. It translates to CAISESRKAGNQPQHF.

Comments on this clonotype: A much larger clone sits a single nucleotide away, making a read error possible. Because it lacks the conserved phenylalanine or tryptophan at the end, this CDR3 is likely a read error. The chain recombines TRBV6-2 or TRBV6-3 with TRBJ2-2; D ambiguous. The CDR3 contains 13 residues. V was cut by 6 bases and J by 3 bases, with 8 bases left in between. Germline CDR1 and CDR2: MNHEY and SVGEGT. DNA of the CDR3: TGTGCCAGCAGAGTGCGCGACACCGGGGAGCTGTTTTCT. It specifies CASRVRDTGELFS.

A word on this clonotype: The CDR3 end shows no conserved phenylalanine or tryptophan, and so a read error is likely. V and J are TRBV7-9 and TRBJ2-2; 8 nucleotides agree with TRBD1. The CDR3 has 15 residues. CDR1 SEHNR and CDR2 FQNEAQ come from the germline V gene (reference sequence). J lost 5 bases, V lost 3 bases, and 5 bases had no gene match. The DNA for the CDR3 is TGTGCCAGCAGCTTGCAGGGGGCGTATACCGGGGAGCTGTTTCTT. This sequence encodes CASSLQGAYTGELFL.

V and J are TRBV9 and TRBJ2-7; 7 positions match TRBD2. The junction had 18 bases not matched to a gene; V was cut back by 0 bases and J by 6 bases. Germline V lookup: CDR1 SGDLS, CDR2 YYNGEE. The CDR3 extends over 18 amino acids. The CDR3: CASSVGTVSWAGVPEQYF. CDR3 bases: TGTGCCAGCAGCGTAGGGACCGTGTCGTGGGCGGGAGTCCCCGAGCAGTACTTC.

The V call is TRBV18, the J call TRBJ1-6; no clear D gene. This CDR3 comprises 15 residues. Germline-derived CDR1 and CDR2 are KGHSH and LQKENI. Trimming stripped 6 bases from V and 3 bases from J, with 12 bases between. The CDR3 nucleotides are TGTGCCAGCTCTCCAAGGAATTTCTATAATTCACCCCTCCACTTT. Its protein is CASSPRNFYNSPLHF.

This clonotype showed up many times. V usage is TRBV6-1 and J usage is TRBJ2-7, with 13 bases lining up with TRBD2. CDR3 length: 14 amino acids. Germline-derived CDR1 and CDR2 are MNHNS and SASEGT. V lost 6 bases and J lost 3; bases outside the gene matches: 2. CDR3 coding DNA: TGTGCCAGCAGGAGGACTAGCGGGAGCTACGAGCAGTACTTC. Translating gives CASRRTSGSYEQYF.

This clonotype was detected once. As DNA, the CDR3 is TGTGCCAGCAGCTTCTTATTTGTCGGAAATGAGCAGTTCTTC. Encoded protein: CASSFLFVGNEQFF. The chain links TRBV7-2 to TRBJ2-1, with D unclear. Looked up from germline, CDR1 is SGHTA and CDR2 is FQGNSA. V lost 3 bases, J lost 7 bases, and 13 bases lay in between. The CDR3 has 14 residues.

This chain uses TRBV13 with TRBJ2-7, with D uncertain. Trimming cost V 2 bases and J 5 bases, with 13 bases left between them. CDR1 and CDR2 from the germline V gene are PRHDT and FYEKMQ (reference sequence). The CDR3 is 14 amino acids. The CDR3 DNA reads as TGTGCCAGCAGCTTAAGGGTTGTAGGCCACGAGCAGTACTTC. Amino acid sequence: CASSLRVVGHEQYF.

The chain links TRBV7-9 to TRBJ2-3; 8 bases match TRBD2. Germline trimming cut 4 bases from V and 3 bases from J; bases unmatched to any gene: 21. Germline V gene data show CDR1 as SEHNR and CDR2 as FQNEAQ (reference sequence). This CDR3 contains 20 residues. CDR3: CASSSSPIFGRAGRTDTQYF. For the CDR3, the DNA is TGTGCCAGCAGCTCTAGCCCGATCTTCGGGAGGGCCGGTAGGACAGATACGCAGTATTTT.

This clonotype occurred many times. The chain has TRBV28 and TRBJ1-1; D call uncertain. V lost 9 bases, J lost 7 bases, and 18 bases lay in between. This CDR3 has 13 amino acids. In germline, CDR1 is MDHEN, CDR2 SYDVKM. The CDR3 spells CASRKPTENEAFF. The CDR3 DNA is TGTGCCAGTCGAAAGCCCACAGAGAATGAAGCTTTCTTT.

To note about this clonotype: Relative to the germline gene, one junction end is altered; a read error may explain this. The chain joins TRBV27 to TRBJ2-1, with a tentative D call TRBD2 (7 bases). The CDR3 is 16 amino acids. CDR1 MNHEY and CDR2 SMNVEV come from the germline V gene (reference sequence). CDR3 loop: CASSSPTGGHGNGQFF. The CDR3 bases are TGTGCCAGCAGTTCCCCGACGGGGGGCCACGGCAATGGGCAGTTCTTC.

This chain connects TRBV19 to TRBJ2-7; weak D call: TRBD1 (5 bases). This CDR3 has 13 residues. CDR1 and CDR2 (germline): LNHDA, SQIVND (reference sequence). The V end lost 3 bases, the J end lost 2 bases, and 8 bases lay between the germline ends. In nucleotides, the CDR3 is TGTGCCAGTAGTATGGGGCAGGCCTACGAGCAGTACTTC. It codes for CASSMGQAYEQYF. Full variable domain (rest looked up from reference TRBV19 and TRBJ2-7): DGGITQSPKYLFRKEGQNVTLSCEQNLNHDAMYWYRQDPGQGLRLIYYSQIVNDFQKGDIAEGYSVSREKKESFPLTVTSAQKNPTAFYLCASSMGQAYEQYFGPGTRLTVT.

The CDR3 bases are TGCGCCAGCAGCCAAGCGGAAATTTCCTACGAGCAGTACTTC. Translation: CASSQAEISYEQYF. The V call is TRBV4-1, the J call TRBJ2-7; no clear D gene. This CDR3 is built from 14 residues. CDR1 MGHRA and CDR2 YSYEKL come from the germline V gene. Deletions cut 1 base from V and 1 base from J, with 8 bases between.

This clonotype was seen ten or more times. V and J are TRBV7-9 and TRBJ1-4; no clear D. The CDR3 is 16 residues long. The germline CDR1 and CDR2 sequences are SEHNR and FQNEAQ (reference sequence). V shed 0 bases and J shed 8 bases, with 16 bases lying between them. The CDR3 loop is CASSLAHGRTREKLFF. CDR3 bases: TGTGCCAGCAGCTTAGCGCATGGCAGGACGAGGGAAAAACTGTTTTTT.